Below are 20 T cell receptor beta chains sequenced from a single sample in a study of T cells in Graves' hyperthyroidism and ophthalmopathy. RNA transcripts gave rise to amplified TCR beta CDR3 regions. First-round RT-PCR targeting the TCR CDR3 was performed with the HTBI primer set. Each CDR3 protein gets one entry after TCRdb re-called the multiplex PCR reads with MiXCR. The repertoire has about 480,000 distinct CDR3 sequences, over 13% of them found once; the top ten carry 15% to 20%. The sample consisted of blood. All receptors derive from a woman younger than 35 with Graves' hyperthyroidism.

This clonotype was detected many times. The CDR3 reads CASSSSATSYNEQFF. The CDR3, as DNA: TGTGCCAGCAGTTCTAGCGCGACGTCCTACAATGAGCAGTTCTTC. The genes are TRBV2 and TRBJ2-1, with D possibly matching TRBD2 (6 bases). Trimming removed 5 bases at V and 1 base at J, with 12 bases between. The germline V gene encodes CDR1 SNHLY and CDR2 FYNNEI. The length of the CDR3 is 15 residues.

This clonotype was seen many times. V gene TRBV18 combines with J gene TRBJ1-1; D unresolved. There are 10 residues in the CDR3. The germline CDR1 and CDR2 sequences are KGHSH and LQKENI. Between the trimmed V and J ends, which lost 5 bases and 3 bases, there was a span of 1 base. CDR3 sequence (DNA): TGTGCCAGCTCAGACACTGAAGCTTTCTTT. It yields the protein CASSDTEAFF.

The J gene is TRBJ1-6, the V gene TRBV25-1; TRBD1 might be the D (6 bases). Trimming took 1 base from V and 7 from J, leaving 11 bases between them. In germline, CDR1 is MGHDK, CDR2 SYGVNS. The CDR3 has 15 residues. The CDR3 loop is CASSEFAGENSPLHF. CDR3 DNA sequence: TGTGCCAGCAGTGAATTCGCAGGGGAAAATTCACCCCTCCACTTT. The whole variable domain, remainder taken from reference TRBV25-1 and TRBJ1-6, is EADIYQTPRYLVIGTGKKITLECSQTMGHDKMYWYQQDPGMELHLIHYSYGVNSTEKGDLSSESTVSRIRTEHFPLTLESARPSHTSQYLCASSEFAGENSPLHFGNGTRLTVT.

The gene calls are TRBV20-1 and TRBJ2-1; 9 bases are a match to TRBD2. CDR3 length: 17 amino acids. The V segment lost 0 bases and the J segment 4 bases; nucleotides outside the gene matches: 10. Germline V gene sequence: CDR1 DFQATT, CDR2 SNEGSKA (reference sequence). The CDR3 DNA is TGCAGTGCTAGAGATCCCCCCGGGCGGGAGGGGTACAATGAGCAGTTCTTC. Its protein product is CSARDPPGREGYNEQFF.

The sample holds many counts of this clonotype. The chain links TRBV28 to TRBJ1-4; 7 bases match TRBD1. The CDR3 runs 17 residues. Germline V CDR1 and CDR2: MDHEN, SYDVKM. Trimming at V came to 5 bases and at J to 0 bases, leaving 9 bases not matched to a gene. The chain's CDR3 is CASSRDSTAATNEKLFF. For the CDR3, the DNA is TGTGCCAGCAGTAGGGACAGTACTGCTGCAACTAATGAAAAACTGTTTTTT.

The sample holds many counts of this clonotype. This rearrangement joins TRBV12-3 or TRBV12-4 to TRBJ1-5; D unresolved. The V and J ends lost 5 bases and 3 bases respectively, with 8 bases between them. The CDR3 length is 13 residues. CDR3 bases: TGTGCCAGCAGTCCTCCGATCAATCAGCCCCAGCATTTT. Its translation: CASSPPINQPQHF.

The table lists this clonotype with many counts. The V call is TRBV11-2, the J call TRBJ2-1; D possibly matches TRBD1 or TRBD2 (6 bases each). The CDR3 consists of 12 residues. V shed 10 bases and J shed 12 bases, with 19 bases lying between them. The germline V gene has CDR1 SGHAT and CDR2 FQNNGV. The CDR3 sequence: CATTPTGAVQFF. The CDR3 region has the DNA TGTGCCACCACCCCCACGGGGGCGGTGCAGTTCTTC.

There are many counts of this clonotype. The chain carries TRBV12-3 or TRBV12-4 and TRBJ2-4, with D hard to call. Trimming cost V 7 bases and J 6 bases, with 16 bases left between them. The CDR3 spans 14 residues. The CDR3 spells CASTGGSLINIQYF. In nucleotides, the CDR3 is TGTGCCAGCACCGGCGGCAGTCTGATAAACATTCAGTACTTC.

This clonotype has at least ten counts. The rearrangement joins TRBV7-8 to TRBJ2-5, with TRBD1 matching over 8 bases. J gave up 8 bases and V 3 bases, and 11 bases lay outside the gene matches. The CDR3 length is 15 residues. Germline values: CDR1 SGHVS, CDR2 FQNEAQ. The CDR3 nucleotides are TGTGCCAGCAGCTTCCGACAGGGGCCCCCAGGCACCCAGTACTTC. This codes for CASSFRQGPPGTQYF.

This clonotype has just one count. The chain couples TRBV19 to TRBJ1-1; D might be TRBD1 (5 bases). The CDR3 extends over 13 amino acids. V was shortened by 5 bases and J by 5 bases, with 12 bases between the two germline ends. Germline-derived CDR1 and CDR2 are LNHDA and SQIVND (reference sequence). The DNA for the CDR3 is TGTGCCAGTAGTCCCTTCAGGGATACTGAAGCTTTCTTT. It encodes CASSPFRDTEAFF.

Many counts were recorded for this clonotype. The rearrangement uses TRBV12-3 or TRBV12-4 and TRBJ1-1; D is unclear. The germline V and J ends were trimmed by 8 bases and 4 bases, with 14 bases remaining between them. This CDR3 contains 13 residues. For the CDR3, the DNA is TGTGCCAGCGGATACGGCAGCGCCACTGAAGCTTTCTTT. Protein product: CASGYGSATEAFF.

This clonotype is medium-sized within its sample. The V gene is TRBV30, the J gene TRBJ2-7; 8 positions agree with TRBD2. Looked up from germline, CDR1 is GTSNPN and CDR2 is SVGIG (reference sequence). The ends lost 4 bases at V and 7 bases at J; junction bases unmatched: 18. The CDR3 extends over 16 amino acids. The CDR3 loop is CAWNREGGGYYEEQYV. As DNA, the CDR3 is TGTGCCTGGAATCGGGAGGGAGGGGGTTACTACGAGGAGCAGTACGTC.

There are many counts of this clonotype. The V call is TRBV11-2, the J call TRBJ2-7; 8 bases fit TRBD2. The CDR3 extends over 16 amino acids. With V trimmed by 5 bases and J by 6 bases, 15 bases remained unmatched. Germline V gives CDR1 SGHAT, CDR2 FQNNGV. DNA for the CDR3: TGTGCCAGCAGCCTAGTGGGTAGCGGGGCCCCCCGCGAGCAGTACTTC. Its translation is CASSLVGSGAPREQYF.

The chain employs TRBV6-2 or TRBV6-3 and TRBJ1-5; D is unresolved. The germline V gene has CDR1 MNHEY and CDR2 SVGEGT. The germline V and J ends were trimmed by 0 bases and 1 base, with 10 bases remaining between them. This CDR3 has 16 amino acids. For the CDR3, the DNA is TGTGCCAGCAGTTACTCTCGGCGAGCCAGCAATCAGCCCCAGCATTTT. It codes for CASSYSRRASNQPQHF.

The chain combines TRBV12-3 or TRBV12-4 with TRBJ2-7, with a tentative D call TRBD2 (6 bases). This CDR3 region has 15 residues. Between the trimmed V and J ends, which lost 5 bases and 0 bases, there was a span of 14 bases. The CDR3 loop reads CASSPGDASSYEQYV. DNA for the CDR3: TGTGCCAGCAGTCCGGGAGACGCCAGCTCCTACGAGCAGTACGTC.

Ten or more counts support this clonotype. CDR3: CASSGVGRSYEQYF. The CDR3 DNA reads as TGTGCCAGCAGCGGGGTCGGGCGCTCCTACGAGCAGTACTTC. The V and J genes are TRBV7-8 and TRBJ2-7; the D is unclear. With 5 bases removed from V and 0 bases from J, the gap between germline ends came to 11 bases. The CDR3 is 14 residues long. Looked up from germline, CDR1 is SGHVS and CDR2 is FQNEAQ.

This clonotype has at least ten counts. The gene calls are TRBV2 and TRBJ2-5, with unresolved D. The CDR3 loop spans 12 amino acids. The germline CDR1 and CDR2 sequences are SNHLY and FYNNEI. Trimming cost V 6 bases and J 1 base, with 6 bases left between them. CDR3 sequence: CASSPIQETQYF. CDR3 DNA: TGTGCCAGCAGCCCAATCCAAGAGACCCAGTACTTC.

This sequence joins TRBV5-4 and TRBJ1-1; 7 nucleotides agree with TRBD1. Germline CDR1 SGHNT, CDR2 YYREEE (reference sequence). V lost 4 bases and J lost 4; bases outside the gene matches: 7. This CDR3 is built from 14 residues. The CDR3 sequence is CASSPQGGSTEAFF. Here the CDR3 DNA reads TGTGCCAGCAGCCCCCAGGGGGGGAGCACTGAAGCTTTCTTT.

At least ten counts were recorded for this clonotype. CDR3 protein: CASSPTGTGYGYTF. For the CDR3, the DNA is TGTGCCAGCTCACCAACCGGGACCGGCTATGGCTACACCTTC. The chain has TRBV18 and TRBJ1-2; a possible D gene is TRBD1 (5 bases). Looked up from germline, CDR1 is KGHSH and CDR2 is LQKENI. The length of the CDR3 is 14 residues. Trimming took 2 bases from V and 4 from J, leaving 11 bases between them.

The CDR3 protein is CASRARESSYNEQFF. CDR3 DNA sequence: TGTGCCAGCAGGGCCAGAGAGAGCTCCTACAATGAGCAGTTCTTC. The chain couples TRBV6-1 to TRBJ2-1; D remains unclear. Germline loops: CDR1 MNHNS, CDR2 SASEGT. The CDR3 runs 15 residues. Trimming left V 6 bases short and J 0 bases short, with 12 bases between.